This T cell receptor beta chain came from a study of blood T cell repertoires in COVID-19. Looking at the study overall: The United States, Italy and Spain supplied acute and convalescent COVID-19 samples. Nucleic acid was either cDNA or gDNA, and it came from T cells, B-cell-depleted T cells, or PBMCs.

Germline V gene sequence: CDR1 SGHDT, CDR2 YYEEEE. This CDR3 has 15 residues. Trimming at V came to 0 bases and at J to 3 bases, leaving 5 bases not matched to a gene. Study processing details: Amplification of reference gene primers was used by the study to estimate nucleated cell counts. The repertoire was sequenced with immunoSEQ multiplex PCR; TCRdb's copy has only in-frame clones and lacks some. V and J calls and clone size are copied from that table; D and trimming were computed from the DNA. The sample includes about 250,000 clones, roughly 82% of them seen just once. This receptor was identified in a woman between 70 and 85 years old with acute or convalescent COVID-19. Sequencing used peripheral blood. The rearrangement joins TRBV5-6 to TRBJ1-1; TRBD1 matches at 7 bases. The CDR3 DNA reads TGTGCCAGCAGCTTGGTAGGGGGCTCGTACACTGAAGCTTTCTTT. Translated, it gives CASSLVGGSYTEAFF.